One and the same sample provided the 21 T cell receptor beta chains below, sequenced in a study of T cell clonotyping in hematopoietic cell transplantation. The assay was immunoSEQ multiplex PCR, and TCRdb's table has in-frame clones only and misses some. This table has roughly 11,000 clones, roughly 87% appearing once. Specimen: peripheral blood mononuclear cells. These receptors all stem from a human donor who either received an allogeneic hematopoietic cell transplant for a myeloid malignancy or was a related donor (not recorded which). Some clones in this sample may be carry-over from other donors' samples.

The chain joins TRBV29-1 to TRBJ2-5; D gene ambiguous. The germline CDR1 and CDR2 sequences are SQVTM and ANQGSEA. V lost 4 bases and J 1 base, leaving 7 bases between the germline ends. The CDR3 has 12 residues. CDR3 DNA sequence: TGCAGCGTTGCCGGGTCCCAAGAGACCCAGTACTTC. Amino acid sequence: CSVAGSQETQYF.

This clone has a single count. The chain uses TRBV6-1 and TRBJ1-5; the match to TRBD1 covers 12 bases. Germline V gene lookup returns CDR1 MNHNS and CDR2 SASEGT. This CDR3 comprises 16 residues. V lost 4 bases and J lost 3; bases outside the gene matches: 4. CDR3 region: CASSAGQGAFNQPQHF. The CDR3 DNA reads as TGTGCCAGCAGTGCGGGACAGGGGGCCTTCAATCAGCCCCAGCATTTT.

The rearrangement uses TRBV10-3 and TRBJ2-2; maybe TRBD1 (6 bases). The length of the CDR3 is 15 residues. Deletions cut 2 bases from V and 0 bases from J, with 7 bases between. CDR1 ENHRY and CDR2 SYGVKD come from the germline V gene. CDR3 in DNA: TGTGCCATCAGTGAGAGGGGGACGAACACCGGGGAGCTGTTTTTT. Amino acids: CAISERGTNTGELFF.

The genes are TRBV7-3 and TRBJ2-5; 9 bases line up with TRBD1. CDR1 is SGHTA and CDR2 is FQGTGA in the germline V gene. V shed 2 bases, J shed 2 bases, and the junction held 0 bases outside the gene matches. The CDR3 is 14 amino acids. The CDR3 loop is CASSLGQGQETQYF. CDR3 bases: TGTGCCAGCAGCTTAGGACAGGGGCAAGAGACCCAGTACTTC.

This clone was counted a single time. The chain employs TRBV11-2 and TRBJ2-3, with 11 positions matching TRBD2. CDR1 is SGHAT and CDR2 is FQNNGV in the germline V gene. J lost 2 bases, V lost 1 base, and 5 bases had no gene match. There are 17 residues in the CDR3. The CDR3, as DNA: TGTGCCAGCAGCTTAGGGGCTAGCGGGGGGTTCACAGATACGCAGTATTTT. Translating gives CASSLGASGGFTDTQYF.

This CDR3 is CSVEDGPGGRAYEQYF. CDR3 sequence (DNA): TGCAGCGTTGAAGATGGTCCCGGGGGCCGAGCCTACGAGCAGTACTTC. The genes are TRBV29-1 and TRBJ2-7, with D perhaps matching TRBD1 or TRBD2 (6 bases each). The CDR3 runs 16 residues. Germline V gene data show CDR1 as SQVTM and CDR2 as ANQGSEA. V was pared by 0 bases and J by 2 bases, with 17 bases between.

J is TRBJ1-1 and V is TRBV27, with 8 bases lining up with TRBD1. Germline CDR1 MNHEY, CDR2 SMNVEV (reference sequence). The CDR3 runs to 15 residues. Germline trimming cut 2 bases from V and 1 base from J; bases unmatched to any gene: 3. The CDR3 protein is CASSLTGGKNTEAFF. CDR3 nucleotide sequence: TGTGCCAGCAGTTTAACAGGGGGAAAGAACACTGAAGCTTTCTTT.

In regard to this clone: An end of the junction does not agree with germline; a read error may underlie this. The chain links TRBV7-7 to TRBJ2-7; 7 positions match TRBD1. Germline CDR1 and CDR2: SSHAT and FNYEAQ (reference sequence). The CDR3 runs 13 residues. The CDR3 DNA reads as TGTGCTAGCAGCTTAGCCACAGGGGCCGAGCAGTACTTC. It yields the protein CASSLATGAEQYF.

This chain uses TRBV12-5 with TRBJ1-2, with unresolved D. V lost 4 bases, J lost 7 bases, and 13 bases lay in between. This CDR3 region has 13 residues. Germline V gives CDR1 LGHNT, CDR2 FRNRAP. Here the CDR3 reads CASGSARVGGYTF. In DNA, the CDR3 is TGTGCTAGTGGTTCTGCGAGGGTAGGTGGCTACACCTTC.

The CDR3 here is CASSISRGTEAFF. CDR3 DNA: TGTGCCAGTAGTATATCCAGAGGCACTGAAGCTTTCTTT. This chain joins TRBV19 and TRBJ1-1, with D uncertain. This CDR3 is 13 amino acids long. CDR1 and CDR2 from the germline V gene are LNHDA and SQIVND (reference sequence). Trimming cost V 2 bases and J 4 bases, with 8 bases left between them.

The chain joins TRBV7-3 to TRBJ1-4; D gene unclear. CDR3 size: 13 residues. The germline V and J ends were trimmed by 0 bases and 6 bases, with 5 bases remaining between them. CDR1 and CDR2 (germline): SGHTA, FQGTGA. CDR3 DNA sequence: TGTGCCAGCAGCTTAACGGTCGATGAAAAACTGTTTTTT. It encodes CASSLTVDEKLFF.

This chain joins TRBV2 and TRBJ2-3; 9 bases are a match to TRBD1. V trimming: 6 bases; J trimming: 0 bases; junction bases outside the gene matches: 13. The CDR3 extends over 18 amino acids. The germline V gene has CDR1 SNHLY and CDR2 FYNNEI. CDR3 residues: CASSLLGPGTGSTDTQYF. CDR3 in DNA: TGTGCCAGCAGCCTATTGGGACCCGGGACAGGGAGCACAGATACGCAGTATTTT.

The chain carries TRBV5-4 and TRBJ1-2; the match to TRBD1 covers 8 bases. CDR3 length equals 15 residues. Losses at the gene ends were 4 bases for V and 8 bases for J; bases not matched to a gene: 13. Germline CDR1 is SGHNT and CDR2 is YYREEE (reference sequence). The CDR3 nucleotides read TGTGCCAGCAGCATACAGGGGGGGCTAATATGGGGCTACACCTTC. Translation: CASSIQGGLIWGYTF.

This clone was observed a few times. The chain links TRBV2 to TRBJ1-5, with D tentatively TRBD1 (5 bases). This CDR3 region has 15 residues. The V gene's germline CDR1 is SNHLY and CDR2 FYNNEI. The V gene lost 3 bases and the J gene lost 6 bases, with 15 bases spanning the gap. CDR3 sequence: CASSEMGQGGQPQHF. The CDR3 DNA sequence: TGTGCCAGCAGTGAGATGGGGCAGGGCGGTCAGCCCCAGCATTTT.

J is TRBJ2-3 and V is TRBV7-2; D not resolved. Deletions cut 5 bases from V and 6 bases from J, with 9 bases between. The CDR3 is 12 amino acids. Per germline, CDR1 SGHTA and CDR2 FQGNSA. CDR3 loop: CASSRPRDTQYF. CDR3 sequence (DNA): TGTGCCAGCAGCCGACCGAGGGATACGCAGTATTTT.

This rearrangement joins TRBV11-2 to TRBJ2-7, with D perhaps given as TRBD1 or TRBD2 (6 bases each). The V gene's germline CDR1 is SGHAT and CDR2 FQNNGV. The V end lost 5 bases, the J end lost 0 bases, and 14 bases lay between the germline ends. This CDR3 region has 15 residues. The CDR3 reads CASSRLDRFSYEQYF. DNA for the CDR3: TGTGCCAGCAGCCGACTAGACAGGTTCTCCTACGAGCAGTACTTC.

The chain uses TRBV6-4 and TRBJ1-4; TRBD1 matches at 9 bases. The CDR3 contains 14 residues. J was trimmed by 10 bases and V by 5 bases; bases with no gene match: 8. Germline loops: CDR1 MRHNA, CDR2 SNTAGT. As DNA, the CDR3 is TGTGCCAGCAGTCCGACTCCGGGACAGGGAAAACTGTTTTTT. It encodes CASSPTPGQGKLFF.

This rearrangement joins TRBV9 to TRBJ2-1; D possibly corresponds to TRBD2 (6 bases). CDR1 and CDR2 from the germline V gene are SGDLS and YYNGEE. Trimming took 3 bases from V and 6 from J, leaving 16 bases between them. The CDR3 spans 15 residues. CDR3 residues: CASSDNPLARNEQFF. CDR3 in DNA: TGTGCCAGCAGCGATAACCCTCTAGCGCGCAATGAGCAGTTCTTC. Looking up the rest from reference TRBV9 and TRBJ2-1 gives the full variable domain: DSGVTQTPKHLITATGQRVTLRCSPRSGDLSVYWYQQSLDQGLQFLIQYYNGEERAKGNILERFSAQQFPDLHSELNLSSLELGDSALYFCASSDNPLARNEQFFGPGTRLTVL.

This chain's CDR3 is CASSYSRSMNTEAFF. CDR3 nucleotides: TGTGCCAGCAGTTACTCGAGGAGCATGAACACTGAAGCTTTCTTT. V usage is TRBV6-5 and J usage is TRBJ1-1; D uncertain. The germline V gene encodes CDR1 MNHEY and CDR2 SVGAGI. Trimming shortened V by 0 bases and J by 0 bases, and 8 bases separated the two germline ends. The CDR3 consists of 15 residues.

The chain couples TRBV7-8 to TRBJ2-1; 7 nucleotides match TRBD1. The CDR3 has 16 amino acids. V lost 5 bases and J lost 4; bases outside the gene matches: 11. Germline CDR1 SGHVS, CDR2 FQNEAQ. The CDR3 coding sequence is TGTGCCAGCAGCGACCGACAGGGCAAATCGTACAATGAGCAGTTCTTC. It translates to CASSDRQGKSYNEQFF.

This chain uses TRBV27 with TRBJ2-6, with a tentative D call TRBD2 (7 bases). The length of the CDR3 is 18 residues. The V end was cut by 5 bases, the J end by 3 bases, with 20 bases between. Germline V gene sequence: CDR1 MNHEY, CDR2 SMNVEV (reference sequence). The CDR3 loop is CASSPIGWGGNGANVLTF. CDR3 DNA: TGTGCCAGCAGTCCAATCGGTTGGGGGGGCAATGGGGCCAACGTCCTGACTTTC.